This passage covers 27 T cell receptor beta chains from one sample sequenced in a study of molecular identifiers for immune sequencing clone quantification. TCRdb itself ran the PCR reads through MiXCR, one entry per CDR3 protein. The sample carries about 640,000 distinct CDR3 sequences, approximately 20% recorded once. Sequenced sample: naive CD8+ T cells from blood, with Jurkat cell RNA spiked in. Subset indicated: FACS-sorted CD8+CD4-CCR7+CD45RA+ naive T cells. These receptors were obtained from a human donor in good health. Some libraries in this study had Jurkat cell RNA spiked in.

This clonotype was seen ten or more times. The chain joins TRBV21-1 to TRBJ2-3. TRBV21-1 is annotated as a pseudogene. This CDR3 contains 16 residues. The DNA for the CDR3 is TGTGCCAGCAGCAAGGGGATCCAAAGGAGCACAGATACGCAGTATTTT. Its protein product is CASSKGIQRSTDTQYF.

A remark on this clonotype: A much bigger clone sits one base away, suggesting this may be a read error. The CDR3: CASSSTGTADEKPFF. The CDR3, as DNA: TGTGCCAGCAGCAGTACCGGGACAGCGGATGAAAAACCGTTTTTT. The J gene is TRBJ1-4, the V gene TRBV5-3; 7 bases map to TRBD1. TRBV5-3 is marked as an open reading frame, function uncertain. The CDR3 totals 15 residues.

This clonotype was seen at least ten times. The genes are TRBV7-9 and TRBJ2-7; 7 nucleotides agree with TRBD1. The CDR3 is made up of 15 amino acids. The germline CDR1 and CDR2 sequences are SEHNR and FQNEAQ (reference sequence). V trimming: 3 bases; J trimming: 1 base; junction bases outside the gene matches: 6. The CDR3 bases are TGTGCCAGCAGCTTCGGACCGGGACAGTCCTACGAGCAGTACTTC. Its translation: CASSFGPGQSYEQYF.

J is TRBJ2-7 and V is TRBV9; TRBD1 might be the D (6 bases). V was cut by 2 bases and J by 3 bases, with 15 bases left in between. This CDR3 spans 15 amino acids. The germline V gene has CDR1 SGDLS and CDR2 YYNGEE. The CDR3 region is CASSVSGADRYEQYF. The CDR3 DNA reads as TGTGCCAGCAGCGTTTCAGGGGCAGATCGCTACGAGCAGTACTTC.

The rearrangement joins TRBV5-4 to TRBJ2-7; D not certain. V lost 4 bases and J lost 7, with 18 bases in between. The CDR3 is 14 amino acids. The germline CDR1 and CDR2 sequences are SGHNT and YYREEE (reference sequence). The DNA of the CDR3 is TGTGCCAGCAGCCCGCTCGGAACCGCTTCTGAGCAGTACTTC. This sequence encodes CASSPLGTASEQYF.

There are many counts of this clonotype. This chain joins TRBV7-9 and TRBJ1-4; D might be TRBD1 (5 bases). V gave up 5 bases and J gave up 4 bases, with 14 bases separating them. The CDR3 contains 15 residues. Germline V gives CDR1 SEHNR, CDR2 FQNEAQ (reference sequence). The CDR3 DNA follows: TGTGCCAGCAGCCGGGGACCCCCCGGTAATGAAAAACTGTTTTTT. Translating gives CASSRGPPGNEKLFF. Looking up the rest from reference TRBV7-9 and TRBJ1-4 gives the full variable domain: DTGVSQNPRHKITKRGQNVTFRCDPISEHNRLYWYRQTLGQGPEFLTYFQNEAQLEKSRLLSDRFSAERPKGSFSTLEIQRTEQGDSAMYLCASSRGPPGNEKLFFGSGTQLSVL.

Concerning this clonotype itself: One base away lies a much larger clone, so this may be a sequencing read error. The chain couples TRBV5-3 to TRBJ2-7; a possible D gene is TRBD2 (7 bases). TRBV5-3 is filed as an ORF, its function uncertain. This CDR3 contains 15 residues. CDR3 region: CASSFGRGATYEQYF. The DNA of the CDR3 is TGTGCCAGCAGCTTCGGACGGGGGGCTACCTACGAGCAGTACTTC.

This clonotype was counted between two and nine times. The V gene is TRBV12-3 or TRBV12-4, the J gene TRBJ2-7; a possible D gene is TRBD1 (6 bases). CDR3 length: 14 amino acids. V shed 4 bases and J shed 2 bases, with 12 bases lying between them. CDR3 residues: CASSSQGSTYEQYF. CDR3 coding DNA: TGTGCCAGCAGTTCGCAGGGGAGCACCTACGAGCAGTACTTC.

This clonotype was counted at least ten times. The V and J genes are TRBV6-6 and TRBJ1-2; 8 bases line up with TRBD1. Germline V gene lookup returns CDR1 MNHNY and CDR2 SVGAGI (reference sequence). With 6 bases clipped from V and 4 bases from J, the junction kept 13 bases outside the gene matches. CDR3 length: 16 amino acids. DNA of the CDR3: TGTGCCAGCAGCTCGACAGGGGCCAGCCCTTCCTATGGCTACACCTTC. Translating it yields CASSSTGASPSYGYTF.

The genes are TRBV14 and TRBJ2-3; TRBD2 matches at 7 bases. The CDR3 extends over 18 amino acids. CDR1 is SGHDN, CDR2 FVKESK, per germline. Trimming took 1 base from V and 5 from J; bases not matched to a gene: 15. CDR3 DNA sequence: TGTGCCAGCAGCCAAGGAGGGGTGACTATTGGCGGGGGAGATACGCAGTATTTT. Protein sequence: CASSQGGVTIGGGDTQYF. The whole variable domain, remainder taken from reference TRBV14 and TRBJ2-3, is EAGVTQFPSHSVIEKGQTVTLRCDPISGHDNLYWYRRVMGKEIKFLLHFVKESKQDESGMPNNRFLAERTGGTYSTLKVQPAELEDSGVYFCASSQGGVTIGGGDTQYFGPGTRLTVL.

This clonotype occurred many times. The chain links TRBV7-2 to TRBJ2-1, with 8 nucleotides matching TRBD2. The CDR3 runs 16 residues. Germline V CDR1 and CDR2: SGHTA, FQGNSA. V lost 5 bases, J lost 4 bases, and 10 bases stayed unmatched. CDR3 in amino acids: CASSPLMGLGYNEQFF. DNA of the CDR3: TGTGCCAGCAGCCCCCTGATGGGACTAGGGTACAATGAGCAGTTCTTC.

This clonotype was observed at least ten times. This chain links TRBV30 with TRBJ2-1; D possibly corresponds to TRBD1 (6 bases). This CDR3 has 11 amino acids. The germline gives CDR1 GTSNPN, CDR2 SVGIG (reference sequence). Trimming shortened V by 3 bases and J by 10 bases, and 10 bases separated the two germline ends. The CDR3 here is CAWRTGYEQFF. The CDR3 region has the DNA TGTGCCTGGAGAACAGGGTACGAGCAGTTCTTC. Full variable domain (outside the CDR3, taken from reference TRBV30 and TRBJ2-1): SQTIHQWPATLVQPVGSPLSLECTVEGTSNPNLYWYRQAAGRGLQLLFYSVGIGQISSEVPQNLSASRPQDRQFILSSKKLLLSDSGFYLCAWRTGYEQFFGPGTRLTVL.

As concerns this clonotype: A read error may be the cause here, since a much bigger clone is one base away. The chain combines TRBV12-3 or TRBV12-4 with TRBJ1-5; D remains ambiguous. There are 15 residues in the CDR3. Here the CDR3 reads CASSFAEKTNRPQHF. The CDR3 nucleotides read TGTGCCAGCAGTTTCGCAGAAAAGACGAATCGGCCCCAGCATTTT.

This clonotype was detected only once. At one boundary the junction diverges from the germline segment, which might be a read error. The J gene is TRBJ2-7, the V gene TRBV9; D may be TRBD2 (7 bases). The CDR3 contains 14 residues. Germline CDR1 SGDLS, CDR2 YYNGEE. CDR3 loop: CASSPSGGGYDQYF. The CDR3 DNA is TGTGCCAGCAGCCCCTCCGGCGGGGGCTACGATCAGTACTTC. Combining the CDR3 with reference TRBV9 and TRBJ2-7 gives the whole variable domain DSGVTQTPKHLITATGQRVTLRCSPRSGDLSVYWYQQSLDQGLQFLIQYYNGEERAKGNILERFSAQQFPDLHSELNLSSLELGDSALYFCASSPSGGGYDQYFGPGTRLTVT.

Concerning this clonotype itself: At one boundary the junction diverges from the germline segment, which might be a read error. The rearrangement joins TRBV4-3 to TRBJ2-7; D is undetermined. The germline V gene has CDR1 LGHNA and CDR2 YSLEER. There are 15 residues in the CDR3. Here the CDR3 reads CASSQEGSESYEQHF. The CDR3 bases are TGCGCCAGCAGCCAAGAGGGCAGCGAATCCTACGAGCAGCACTTC.

The sample holds many counts of this clonotype. V is TRBV2 and J is TRBJ2-7; D is perhaps TRBD1 (5 bases). Germline CDR1 SNHLY, CDR2 FYNNEI. The CDR3 is 15 residues long. V gave up 4 bases and J gave up 0 bases, with 13 bases separating them. CDR3 region: CASSAPGLTSYEQYF. Here the CDR3 DNA reads TGTGCCAGCAGTGCCCCAGGGCTAACCTCCTACGAGCAGTACTTC.

Notes on this clonotype: This may come from a read error, since a much larger clone is one base off. J is TRBJ2-7 and V is TRBV20-1; D call uncertain. Germline CDR1 is DFQATT and CDR2 is SNEGSKA (reference sequence). The CDR3 is 15 residues long. The germline V and J ends were trimmed by 0 bases and 0 bases, with 12 bases remaining between them. The CDR3 protein is CSARDLNGYSYEQYF. CDR3 bases: TGCAGTGCTAGAGATTTAAACGGATACTCCTACGAGCAGTACTTC.

This clonotype was recorded a few times. V usage is TRBV2 and J usage is TRBJ2-1; TRBD1 matches at 11 bases. The V gene end was trimmed by 4 bases and the J gene end by 10 bases; junction bases not matched to a gene: 6. The V gene's germline CDR1 is SNHLY and CDR2 FYNNEI. The CDR3 has 14 amino acids. The CDR3 nucleotides are TGTGCCAGCAGTGGGAGGACAGGGGGCGACGAGCAGTTCTTC. It translates to CASSGRTGGDEQFF.

The sample holds many counts of this clonotype. This sequence joins TRBV29-1 and TRBJ2-7; 8 bases fit TRBD2. The CDR3 totals 14 residues. J lost 3 bases, V lost 7 bases, and 11 bases had no gene match. Germline CDR1 SQVTM, CDR2 ANQGSEA. The CDR3 region has the DNA TGCAGCGCCGTCCTGGGACTAGGAGTCTACGAGCAGTACTTC. It yields the protein CSAVLGLGVYEQYF.

As for this clonotype: Possible read error: a much larger clone is one base away. Since no conserved phenylalanine or tryptophan closes the CDR3, a read error is the likely cause. The gene calls are TRBV4-3 and TRBJ2-5, with D unclear. CDR1 LGHNA and CDR2 YSLEER come from the germline V gene. The CDR3 extends over 17 amino acids. Trimming removed 3 bases at V and 1 base at J, with 18 bases between. CDR3 nucleotide sequence: TGCGCCAGCAGCCACAAGATGGTGATGGATTTCCAAGAGACCCAGTACTCC. Its translation: CASSHKMVMDFQETQYS.

This clonotype was counted between two and nine times. The genes are TRBV9 and TRBJ1-1, with 10 positions matching TRBD1. The CDR3 totals 18 residues. Germline CDR1 is SGDLS and CDR2 is YYNGEE. With V trimmed by 0 bases and J by 6 bases, 14 bases remained unmatched. The CDR3 sequence is CASSVEGQGTFLDSEAFF. CDR3 bases: TGTGCCAGCAGCGTAGAGGGACAGGGGACCTTTTTGGACTCTGAAGCTTTCTTT.

This clonotype has at least ten counts. Written as DNA, the CDR3 is TGTGCCAGCAGCTCGATCGCCGGGACTAGCGGGGGGGACGAGCAGTACTTC. This translates into CASSSIAGTSGGDEQYF. The chain employs TRBV5-6 and TRBJ2-7; 16 nucleotides line up with TRBD2. The V gene end was trimmed by 3 bases and the J gene end by 5 bases; junction bases not matched to a gene: 8. The CDR3 extends over 17 amino acids. Germline V gene lookup returns CDR1 SGHDT and CDR2 YYEEEE.

The table lists this clonotype with a few counts. This chain uses TRBV6-2 or TRBV6-3 with TRBJ2-7, with unresolved D. In germline, CDR1 is MNHEY, CDR2 SVGEGT. The CDR3 loop spans 12 amino acids. V dropped 2 bases and J dropped 3 bases, with 5 bases sitting between them. The CDR3 is CASSYLRYEQYF. The CDR3 DNA reads as TGTGCCAGCAGTTACCTTCGCTACGAGCAGTACTTC.

This clonotype was found many times. The chain recombines TRBV5-6 with TRBJ2-7, with 8 bases that match TRBD1. Germline trimming cut 3 bases from V and 4 bases from J; bases unmatched to any gene: 6. CDR3 length: 14 residues. The germline CDR1 and CDR2 sequences are SGHDT and YYEEEE. CDR3 loop: CASSSGQELYEQYF. In nucleotides, the CDR3 is TGTGCCAGCAGCTCGGGACAGGAGCTTTACGAGCAGTACTTC.

The V call is TRBV10-1, the J call TRBJ2-1; D is uncertain. V was trimmed by 2 bases and J by 0 bases, leaving 11 bases between them. CDR1 is WNHNN, CDR2 SYGVQD, per germline (reference sequence). This CDR3 spans 16 amino acids. The chain's CDR3 is CASSERGSLSYNEQFF. The CDR3 DNA reads as TGCGCCAGCAGTGAGCGTGGTAGCCTCTCCTACAATGAGCAGTTCTTC.

Concerning this clonotype: Given a much more abundant clone one base away, this may be a read error. The genes are TRBV2 and TRBJ2-6, with TRBD2 as a possible D gene (6 bases). Germline CDR1 is SNHLY and CDR2 is FYNNEI. V dropped 4 bases and J dropped 0 bases, with 19 bases sitting between them. This CDR3 has 19 amino acids. For the CDR3, the DNA is TGTGCCAGCAGTGGAGCGGAGGGACGGGCGAGCTCTGGGGCCAACGTCCTGACTTTC. It is translated as CASSGAEGRASSGANVLTF. Full variable domain (rest looked up from reference TRBV2 and TRBJ2-6): EPEVTQTPSHQVTQMGQEVILRCVPISNHLYFYWYRQILGQKVEFLVSFYNNEISEKSEIFDDQFSVERPDGSNFTLKIRSTKLEDSAMYFCASSGAEGRASSGANVLTFGAGSRLTVL.

This clonotype was detected many times. This chain links TRBV29-1 with TRBJ2-1; D unresolved. The CDR3 is made up of 17 amino acids. Germline CDR1 SQVTM, CDR2 ANQGSEA. V was pared by 1 base and J by 0 bases, with 16 bases between. The CDR3 DNA is TGCAGCGTTGAAGGGGTCCCGGCCCAGAGCTCCTACAATGAGCAGTTCTTC. It codes for CSVEGVPAQSSYNEQFF.